Shown below are 26 T cell receptor beta chains from a single sample sequenced in a study of shared clonotypes between healthy human individuals. TCRdb keeps only in-frame clones here, not all; method: immunoSEQ multiplex PCR. The table shows some 2 million clones, with 85% to 95% occurring only once. Sequenced sample: naive CD4+ T cells sorted from blood. Subset of the sample: CD45RA+ positively selected. Receptor source: a man younger than 35 in good health.

The J gene is TRBJ2-5, the V gene TRBV6-1; TRBD1 is a possible D gene (8 bases). CDR1 MNHNS and CDR2 SASEGT come from the germline V gene. The CDR3 loop spans 15 amino acids. Trimming took off 6 bases at V and 5 bases at J, with 19 bases between the two ends. CDR3 amino acids: CASSALQGGLETQYF. CDR3 coding DNA: TGTGCCAGCAGCGCCCTACAGGGGGGGTTGGAGACCCAGTACTTC.

CDR3 DNA: TGTGCCAGCAGCCGTCCAACCGGGGGCAAGGATGAGCAGTTCTTC. It yields the protein CASSRPTGGKDEQFF. The chain joins TRBV11-2 to TRBJ2-1; D could derive from TRBD1 or TRBD2 (6 bases each). V was trimmed by 5 bases and J by 8 bases, leaving 19 bases between them. The CDR3 is 15 amino acids. Germline loops: CDR1 SGHAT, CDR2 FQNNGV.

The J gene is TRBJ1-4, the V gene TRBV19; D is possibly TRBD1 (5 bases). The CDR3 covers 14 residues. V was pared by 4 bases and J by 8 bases, with 14 bases between. Germline V lookup: CDR1 LNHDA, CDR2 SQIVND (reference sequence). CDR3 loop: CASSTLGLREKLFF. CDR3 nucleotides: TGTGCCAGTAGTACCCTGGGACTTCGCGAAAAACTGTTTTTT.

The genes are TRBV4-3 and TRBJ2-2; D is ambiguous. The CDR3 length is 15 residues. The V and J ends lost 0 bases and 7 bases respectively, with 12 bases between them. CDR1 and CDR2 (germline): LGHNA, YSLEER. CDR3 bases: TGCGCCAGCAGCCAAGATCCCGGTGTTGTCGGGGAGCTGTTTTTT. Protein sequence: CASSQDPGVVGELFF.

The V call is TRBV4-1, the J call TRBJ2-7; D ambiguous. The CDR3 is 12 amino acids. V shed 4 bases and J shed 6 bases, with 10 bases lying between them. Germline CDR1 reads MGHRA; CDR2 reads YSYEKL. The CDR3 is CASSPQAGEQYF. In DNA form, the CDR3 reads TGCGCCAGCAGCCCCCAGGCTGGCGAGCAGTACTTC.

The chain combines TRBV5-1 with TRBJ1-6; D is undetermined. The CDR3 loop spans 15 amino acids. CDR1 and CDR2 from the germline V gene are SGHRS and YFSETQ. Deletions cut 4 bases from V and 0 bases from J, with 8 bases between. The CDR3 DNA reads as TGCGCCAGCAGCGTTGATACCTCCTATAATTCACCCCTCCACTTT. It translates to CASSVDTSYNSPLHF.

V usage is TRBV28 and J usage is TRBJ2-7; TRBD1 is a possible D gene (6 bases). Germline-derived CDR1 and CDR2 are MDHEN and SYDVKM. Trimming took off 7 bases at V and 6 bases at J, with 22 bases between the two ends. This CDR3 contains 15 residues. CDR3 region: CASNDPGHQLREQYF. The CDR3 DNA sequence: TGTGCCAGCAACGACCCGGGACACCAACTACGCGAGCAGTACTTC.

The CDR3 region is CASSLDLGAGGSYEQYF. The CDR3 bases are TGTGCCAGCAGCTTAGATTTAGGAGCAGGGGGCTCCTACGAGCAGTACTTC. V and J are TRBV11-2 and TRBJ2-5, with 7 bases matching TRBD1. The J call is doubtful: the DNA matches TRBJ2-7 better. Germline V gene sequence: CDR1 SGHAT, CDR2 FQNNGV. CDR3 length: 17 residues.

The rearrangement uses TRBV18 and TRBJ1-2; TRBD1 is a possible D gene (5 bases). CDR3 length equals 13 residues. V was trimmed by 0 bases and J by 6 bases, leaving 8 bases between them. Germline CDR1 and CDR2: KGHSH and LQKENI. The DNA of the CDR3 is TGTGCCAGCTCACCACCAGGGGACCATGGCTACACCTTC. This translates into CASSPPGDHGYTF.

V and J are TRBV9 and TRBJ1-6, with D maybe TRBD1 (5 bases). Trimming shortened V by 1 base and J by 7 bases, and 9 bases separated the two germline ends. This CDR3 has 14 amino acids. Germline CDR1 SGDLS, CDR2 YYNGEE. CDR3 sequence: CASSVKWGNSPLHF. CDR3 bases: TGTGCCAGCAGCGTAAAATGGGGGAATTCACCCCTCCACTTT.

Comment on this clone: The same CDR3 also results from other DNA sequences found in this sample. This chain uses TRBV6-5 with TRBJ1-2; D uncertain. The germline V and J ends were trimmed by 2 bases and 2 bases, with 6 bases remaining between them. Germline V CDR1 and CDR2: MNHEY, SVGAGI. The CDR3 is 13 amino acids. CDR3 amino acids: CASSYVGNYGYTF. In nucleotides, the CDR3 is TGTGCCAGCAGTTACGTGGGGAACTATGGCTACACCTTC.

This chain joins TRBV18 and TRBJ1-2; 8 bases are shared with TRBD1. Germline V lookup: CDR1 KGHSH, CDR2 LQKENI. The CDR3 length is 14 residues. The junction had 7 bases not matched to a gene; V was cut back by 6 bases and J by 4 bases. The chain's CDR3 is CASSPGGESYGYTF. In DNA, the CDR3 is TGTGCCAGCTCCCCAGGGGGCGAATCCTATGGCTACACCTTC.

The chain recombines TRBV5-4 with TRBJ1-2; D gene uncertain. This CDR3 comprises 14 residues. V lost 0 bases and J lost 8, with 14 bases in between. From germline, CDR1 is SGHNT and CDR2 YYREEE (reference sequence). The CDR3 is CASSLDVGLGGYTF. CDR3 nucleotides: TGTGCCAGCAGCTTGGATGTAGGGCTAGGAGGCTACACCTTC.

The rearrangement joins TRBV2 to TRBJ2-1, with a weak D call TRBD1 (5 bases). Germline loops: CDR1 SNHLY, CDR2 FYNNEI. Trimming took off 4 bases at V and 6 bases at J, with 10 bases between the two ends. The CDR3 spans 13 residues. The CDR3 loop reads CASSVWGGNEQFF. The DNA for the CDR3 is TGTGCCAGCAGTGTTTGGGGCGGCAATGAGCAGTTCTTC.

The J gene is TRBJ1-4, the V gene TRBV6-6, with TRBD1 matching over 9 bases. Germline CDR1 reads MNHNY; CDR2 reads SVGAGI (reference sequence). CDR3 size: 15 residues. J was trimmed by 5 bases and V by 9 bases; bases with no gene match: 10. The CDR3, as DNA: TGTGCCAGACAAATCACAGGGGGCAAGAATGAAAAACTGTTTTTT. This encodes CARQITGGKNEKLFF.

The genes are TRBV10-3 and TRBJ2-1; 7 nucleotides align to TRBD2. The CDR3 contains 13 residues. CDR1 and CDR2 from the germline V gene are ENHRY and SYGVKD. V lost 3 bases and J lost 7; bases outside the gene matches: 3. The CDR3 region is CAISDGTINEQFF. The DNA of the CDR3 is TGTGCCATCAGTGATGGGACTATAAATGAGCAGTTCTTC.

The chain uses TRBV6-1 and TRBJ1-1; no firm D call. CDR3 length: 12 residues. Per the germline V gene, CDR1 is MNHNS and CDR2 is SASEGT. Trimming cost V 7 bases and J 1 base, with 7 bases left between them. The CDR3 spells CASTRANTEAFF. Written as DNA, the CDR3 is TGTGCCAGCACTAGGGCGAACACTGAAGCTTTCTTT.

The chain carries TRBV5-1 and TRBJ2-7, with D perhaps matching TRBD2 (6 bases). V lost 5 bases and J lost 4, with 16 bases in between. Germline lookup yields CDR1 SGHRS and CDR2 YFSETQ. CDR3 length: 14 amino acids. The CDR3: CASSPGGVNYEQYF. CDR3 in DNA: TGCGCCAGCAGTCCCGGCGGGGTGAATTACGAGCAGTACTTC.

The gene calls are TRBV2 and TRBJ2-1, with TRBD1 matching 9 bases. Germline CDR1 and CDR2: SNHLY and FYNNEI. J gave up 8 bases and V 4 bases, and 12 bases lay outside the gene matches. This CDR3 has 16 residues. This CDR3 reads CASSVLPGQGVDEQFF. CDR3 nucleotide sequence: TGTGCCAGCAGTGTGTTACCGGGACAGGGTGTCGATGAGCAGTTCTTC.

J is TRBJ2-3 and V is TRBV5-1; D is unclear. The V and J ends lost 1 base and 0 bases respectively, with 3 bases between them. The CDR3 extends over 13 amino acids. Per the germline V gene, CDR1 is SGHRS and CDR2 is YFSETQ. CDR3 in amino acids: CASSLHSTDTQYF. As DNA, the CDR3 is TGCGCCAGCAGCTTGCACAGCACAGATACGCAGTATTTT.

The chain is built from TRBV5-1 and TRBJ2-2; D remains unclear. Germline loops: CDR1 SGHRS, CDR2 YFSETQ. CDR3 size: 18 residues. V lost 6 bases and J 1 base, leaving 22 bases between the germline ends. The CDR3 spells CASTQRLANSRNTGELFF. The CDR3 DNA sequence: TGCGCCAGCACCCAGAGACTTGCCAATAGTAGGAACACCGGGGAGCTGTTTTTT.

This chain uses TRBV5-4 with TRBJ2-7; 10 bases are shared with TRBD1. The CDR3 is made up of 16 amino acids. The junction had 10 bases not matched to a gene; V was cut back by 4 bases and J by 3 bases. Germline CDR1 SGHNT, CDR2 YYREEE (reference sequence). CDR3 region: CASSLLTGTGDYEQYF. The CDR3 DNA is TGTGCCAGCAGCCTACTAACCGGGACAGGGGACTACGAGCAGTACTTC.

Here the CDR3 DNA reads TGCAGTGCTAGTCCGGCCGATGAGCAGTTCTTC. Its protein product is CSASPADEQFF. This chain uses TRBV20-1 with TRBJ2-1; D is undetermined. Germline V gene data show CDR1 as DFQATT and CDR2 as SNEGSKA (reference sequence). The V gene lost 3 bases and the J gene lost 8 bases, with 8 bases spanning the gap. CDR3 length: 11 residues.

On this clone itself: The identical CDR3 is also encoded by other nucleotide sequences in the sample. V and J are TRBV6-6 and TRBJ2-7; D is ambiguous. Germline CDR1 reads MNHNY; CDR2 reads SVGAGI (reference sequence). Trimming cost V 0 bases and J 2 bases, with 8 bases left between them. CDR3 length: 14 residues. For the CDR3, the DNA is TGTGCCAGCAGTTACTCAACTGGGACCTACGAGCAGTACTTC. It is translated as CASSYSTGTYEQYF.

Only one count was recorded for this clone. The CDR3 nucleotides are TGTGCCAGCGGTGATGGGGGGAACATTCAGTACTTC. This codes for CASGDGGNIQYF. The gene calls are TRBV6-5 and TRBJ2-4, with D possibly matching TRBD2 (6 bases). This CDR3 comprises 12 residues. V was trimmed by 8 bases and J by 7 bases, leaving 12 bases between them. CDR1 is MNHEY, CDR2 SVGAGI, per germline.

V is TRBV2 and J is TRBJ2-1; no firm D call. Trimming stripped 5 bases from V and 8 bases from J, with 16 bases between. This CDR3 comprises 14 residues. Looked up from germline, CDR1 is SNHLY and CDR2 is FYNNEI. Written as DNA, the CDR3 is TGTGCCAGCAGTACGGACGGCCCGAAATATGAGCAGTTCTTC. This gives the protein CASSTDGPKYEQFF.